One sample yielded the 29 T cell receptor beta chains listed below, sequenced in a study of CXCR3-negative and CXCR3-positive naive CD8 T cells. The authors prepared UMI-labeled TRB cDNA libraries by 5' RACE. TCRdb re-called the 5' RACE reads and gives one entry per CDR3 protein, without DNA. Its table lists about 90,000 distinct CDR3 sequences. Input material: naive CXCR3- CD8+ T cells from blood. Subset indicated: CD45RO-CCR7+CD27+CD95- naive CD8+ T cells lacking CXCR3 (TNR3-). Every receptor here comes from a human donor in good health. Some clones in this sample may be carry-over from other donors' samples.

This chain uses TRBV2 with TRBJ2-5. The germline gives CDR1 SNHLY, CDR2 FYNNEI. This CDR3 has 14 residues. This CDR3 reads CASSSQSGWETQYF.

The chain is built from TRBV20-1 and TRBJ2-7; the D call from TCRdb, TRBD1, cannot be confirmed without DNA. Germline CDR1 reads DFQATT; CDR2 reads SNEGSKA (reference sequence). CDR3 size: 13 residues. The CDR3: CSARADNTYEQYF.

The chain recombines TRBV7-9 with TRBJ1-2; TCRdb's D call of TRBD1 is untestable without DNA. Germline lookup yields CDR1 SEHNR and CDR2 FQNEAQ (reference sequence). The length of the CDR3 is 15 residues. The CDR3 sequence is CASSIPLGVRYGYTF.

The chain carries TRBV9 and TRBJ2-1; without DNA, the TCRdb call of TRBD2 cannot be checked. The CDR3 runs to 16 residues. Germline V gives CDR1 SGDLS, CDR2 YYNGEE. The CDR3 reads CASSVEAGGPRNEQFF.

The chain recombines TRBV20-1 with TRBJ2-1. CDR3 size: 16 residues. From germline, CDR1 is DFQATT and CDR2 SNEGSKA (reference sequence). CDR3 protein: CSARDEVAGSYNEQFF.

V is TRBV29-1 and J is TRBJ1-2; TCRdb indicates TRBD1, and absent DNA this call remains unverified. The germline CDR1 and CDR2 sequences are SQVTM and ANQGSEA. The CDR3 extends over 13 amino acids. CDR3 residues: CSVPLPHSEGYTF.

V usage is TRBV29-1 and J usage is TRBJ2-1; checking the TCRdb D call of TRBD1 is not possible without DNA. Germline V CDR1 and CDR2: SQVTM, ANQGSEA. CDR3 length: 13 amino acids. The CDR3 here is CSVTGDSYNEQFF.

The chain joins TRBV3-1 to TRBJ2-7; TCRdb selects TRBD1, and the lack of DNA leaves this call unchecked. From germline, CDR1 is LGHDT and CDR2 YNNKEL (reference sequence). The CDR3 runs 15 residues. CDR3 region: CASSPGTGAPNEQYF.

The chain combines TRBV20-1 with TRBJ1-1; TCRdb's D call, TRBD1, is unchecked because there is no DNA. CDR3 length: 16 amino acids. The germline V gene has CDR1 DFQATT and CDR2 SNEGSKA (reference sequence). CDR3: CSARDRTQGSGTEAFF.

The chain has TRBV13 and TRBJ1-2; TCRdb designates TRBD1, a call that cannot be tested without DNA. This CDR3 has 14 amino acids. Germline lookup yields CDR1 PRHDT and CDR2 FYEKMQ (reference sequence). CDR3 amino acids: CASSVQTGAYGYTF.

The chain couples TRBV6-4 to TRBJ2-3; TCRdb reports TRBD2, a call that lacks DNA to check it against. This CDR3 is built from 15 residues. Germline assignment: CDR1 MRHNA and CDR2 SNTAGT. The CDR3 here is CASSTAGGETDTQYF.

This rearrangement joins TRBV13 to TRBJ2-7. The CDR3 contains 12 residues. Per germline, CDR1 PRHDT and CDR2 FYEKMQ (reference sequence). This CDR3 is CASSPNSYEQYF.

This sequence joins TRBV15 and TRBJ2-2; the D gene TCRdb calls, TRBD1, cannot be checked with no DNA. This CDR3 region has 14 residues. Looked up from germline, CDR1 is LNHNV and CDR2 is YYDKDF (reference sequence). CDR3 loop: CATRSGSLTGELFF.

CDR3 loop: CAISDPGRLNTEAFF. The rearrangement links TRBV10-3 to TRBJ1-1; the D call of TRBD1 rests on TCRdb alone, since no DNA is present to check it. Germline V CDR1 and CDR2: ENHRY, SYGVKD. This CDR3 contains 15 residues.

The rearrangement uses TRBV12-3 or TRBV12-4 and TRBJ2-7; TCRdb names TRBD2, which stays unverified in the absence of DNA. The CDR3 sequence is 14 residues long. CDR3 amino acids: CASQGGTAPYEQYF.

The V call is TRBV6-6, the J call TRBJ2-1; TCRdb indicates TRBD1, and absent DNA this call remains unverified. CDR1 is MNHNY and CDR2 is SVGAGI in the germline V gene (reference sequence). The CDR3 has 11 residues. CDR3 in amino acids: CASSEGDEQFF.

The J gene is TRBJ2-3, the V gene TRBV12-3 or TRBV12-4; TCRdb picks TRBD2, but there is no DNA to check that call. The length of the CDR3 is 14 residues. The CDR3 region is CASRRAGVTDTQYF.

V usage is TRBV2 and J usage is TRBJ2-1; TCRdb returns TRBD2, unconfirmable since there is no DNA. Germline CDR1 reads SNHLY; CDR2 reads FYNNEI. This CDR3 is 14 amino acids long. Here the CDR3 reads CASSEGSSGSEQFF.

The rearrangement uses TRBV30 and TRBJ2-1; as DNA is missing, the TRBD1 call by TCRdb cannot be tested. The CDR3 totals 15 residues. Germline CDR1 GTSNPN, CDR2 SVGIG (reference sequence). The CDR3 reads CAWSVSAGAPGEQFF.

This chain joins TRBV27 and TRBJ2-4; TCRdb's D call, TRBD2, is unchecked because there is no DNA. Germline-derived CDR1 and CDR2 are MNHEY and SMNVEV (reference sequence). This CDR3 contains 17 residues. The CDR3 here is CASSWRTGDIAKNIQYF.

The chain employs TRBV2 and TRBJ2-1; the TRBD2 assignment by TCRdb is unverifiable without DNA. Germline lookup yields CDR1 SNHLY and CDR2 FYNNEI. The CDR3 has 14 residues. The CDR3 region is CASSVDSGGNEQFF. Complete variable domain (other parts from reference TRBV2 and TRBJ2-1): EPEVTQTPSHQVTQMGQEVILRCVPISNHLYFYWYRQILGQKVEFLVSFYNNEISEKSEIFDDQFSVERPDGSNFTLKIRSTKLEDSAMYFCASSVDSGGNEQFFGPGTRLTVL.

This chain joins TRBV21-1 and TRBJ1-1. TRBV21-1 is a pseudogene. The CDR3 sequence is 14 residues long. CDR3 sequence reads: CASSKDRSDTEAFF.

The chain links TRBV20-1 to TRBJ2-3; the D call from TCRdb, TRBD1, cannot be confirmed without DNA. This CDR3 is 14 amino acids long. Germline V CDR1 and CDR2: DFQATT, SNEGSKA (reference sequence). CDR3 in amino acids: CSASPGQAGNTQYF.

CDR3 sequence reads: CASSPRKQGYEQYF. The chain carries TRBV21-1 and TRBJ2-7; TCRdb names TRBD1, which stays unverified in the absence of DNA. TRBV21-1 is termed a pseudogene. The CDR3 runs to 14 residues.

The rearrangement links TRBV29-1 to TRBJ2-7; TCRdb's D gene call, TRBD2, goes unchecked for lack of DNA. The CDR3 loop spans 13 amino acids. Germline V lookup: CDR1 SQVTM, CDR2 ANQGSEA. CDR3 sequence: CSVWTSGSYEQYF.

The chain recombines TRBV29-1 with TRBJ2-3; with no DNA, the TCRdb D assignment of TRBD1 cannot be verified. The CDR3 totals 14 residues. Germline V gives CDR1 SQVTM, CDR2 ANQGSEA. CDR3 loop: CSAYRQIYTDTQYF.

V and J are TRBV5-4 and TRBJ2-2. CDR1 and CDR2 from the germline V gene are SGHNT and YYREEE (reference sequence). This CDR3 has 15 amino acids. The CDR3 loop reads CASSPGPSNTGELFF. Full variable domain (missing parts from reference TRBV5-4 and TRBJ2-2): ETGVTQSPTHLIKTRGQQVTLRCSSQSGHNTVSWYQQALGQGPQFIFQYYREEENGRGNFPPRFSGLQFPNYSSELNVNALELDDSALYLCASSPGPSNTGELFFGEGSRLTVL.

This chain uses TRBV12-3 or TRBV12-4 with TRBJ2-2. The CDR3 totals 13 residues. CDR3 region: CASTTVTTGELFF.

The chain employs TRBV7-9 and TRBJ1-4. The germline gives CDR1 SEHNR, CDR2 FQNEAQ (reference sequence). The CDR3 extends over 14 amino acids. The CDR3 is CASSLSEGNEKLFF.